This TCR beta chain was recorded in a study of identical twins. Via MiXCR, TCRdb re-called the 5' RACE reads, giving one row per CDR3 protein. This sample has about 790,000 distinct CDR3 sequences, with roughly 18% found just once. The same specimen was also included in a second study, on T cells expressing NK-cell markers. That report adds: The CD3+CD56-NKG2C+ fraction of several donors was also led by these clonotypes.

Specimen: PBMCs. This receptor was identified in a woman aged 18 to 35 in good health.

The CDR3 region is CANSIGAGELFF. The CDR3 nucleotides are TGTGCCAACTCAATAGGGGCCGGGGAGCTGTTTTTT. This chain connects TRBV12-3 or TRBV12-4 to TRBJ2-2, with a weak D call TRBD1 (5 bases). The germline V and J ends were trimmed by 10 bases and 6 bases, with 12 bases remaining between them. This CDR3 spans 12 amino acids.